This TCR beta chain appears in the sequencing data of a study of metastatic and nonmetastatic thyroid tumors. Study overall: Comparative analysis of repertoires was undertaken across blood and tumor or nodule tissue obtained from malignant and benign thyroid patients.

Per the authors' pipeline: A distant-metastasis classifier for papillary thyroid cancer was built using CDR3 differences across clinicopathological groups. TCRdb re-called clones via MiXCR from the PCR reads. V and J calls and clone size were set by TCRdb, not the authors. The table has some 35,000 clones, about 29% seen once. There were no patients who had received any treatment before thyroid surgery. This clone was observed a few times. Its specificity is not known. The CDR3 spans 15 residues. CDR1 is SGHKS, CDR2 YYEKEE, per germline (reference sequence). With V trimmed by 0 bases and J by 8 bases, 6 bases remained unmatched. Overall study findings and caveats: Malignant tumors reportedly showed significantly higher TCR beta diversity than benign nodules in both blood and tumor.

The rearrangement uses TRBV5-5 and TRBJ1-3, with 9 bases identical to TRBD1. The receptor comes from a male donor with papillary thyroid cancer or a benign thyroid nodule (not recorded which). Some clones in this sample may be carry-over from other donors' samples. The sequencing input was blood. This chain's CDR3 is CASSLAGTGMYTIYF. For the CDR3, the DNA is TGTGCCAGCAGCTTGGCCGGGACAGGGATGTACACCATATATTTT.